This T cell receptor beta chain comes out of a study of siplizumab effects on memory and regulatory T cells. Study-wide results and caveats: Siplizumab caused a significant drop in alloreactive sequences traceable to unstimulated CD4+ memory cells. Unstimulated naive T cells seemed to show more diversity than memory cells did, and they also seemed to be among the major contributors to the alloresponse. Treatment with siplizumab left mappable alloreactive CD4+ clones averaging nearly 70% Treg-derived, compared with 25% to 30% in controls.

V shed 0 bases and J 4 bases; nucleotides not matched to a gene: 12. The CDR3 is 18 residues long. Germline loops: CDR1 MGHRA, CDR2 YSYEKL. TCRdb keeps only in-frame clones here, not all; method: immunoSEQ multiplex PCR. Of 70,000 or so clones listed, about 90% are singletons. On this clone itself: No antigen is known for it.

The V gene is TRBV4-1, the J gene TRBJ1-5; 7 bases line up with TRBD1. Sequenced: CD8+ T cells sorted from blood. The receptor was derived from a human donor in good health. The CDR3 protein is CASSQDMGTGVVNQPQHF. The CDR3 DNA follows: TGCGCCAGCAGCCAAGATATGGGAACAGGGGTCGTGAATCAGCCCCAGCATTTT.